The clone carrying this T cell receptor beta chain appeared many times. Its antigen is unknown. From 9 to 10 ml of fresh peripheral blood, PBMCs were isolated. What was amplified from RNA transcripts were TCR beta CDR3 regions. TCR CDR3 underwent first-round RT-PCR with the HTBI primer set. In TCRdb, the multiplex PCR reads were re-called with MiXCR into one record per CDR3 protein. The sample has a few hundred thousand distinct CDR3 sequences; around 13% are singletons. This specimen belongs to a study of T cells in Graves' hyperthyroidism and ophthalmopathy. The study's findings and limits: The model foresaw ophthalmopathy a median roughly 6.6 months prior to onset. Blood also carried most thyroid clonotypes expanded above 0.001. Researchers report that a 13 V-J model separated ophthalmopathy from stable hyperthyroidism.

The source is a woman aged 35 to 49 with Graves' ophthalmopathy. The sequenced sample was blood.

In nucleotides, the CDR3 is TGTGCCAGCAGGAGACTAGCGGGGCCTTACGAGCAGTACTTC. This gives the protein CASRRLAGPYEQYF. The chain couples TRBV27 to TRBJ2-7; 11 nucleotides align to TRBD2. Germline V gives CDR1 MNHEY, CDR2 SMNVEV (reference sequence). The CDR3 is 14 amino acids. Trimming cost V 6 bases and J 4 bases; bases outside gene matches: 5.